This is a list of T cell receptor beta chains from one sample in a study of blood T cell repertoires in COVID-19. Method: immunoSEQ multiplex PCR; TCRdb's copy keeps in-frame clones and lacks some. The sample carries roughly 310,000 clones, around 91% recorded once. Source material: PBMCs or T cells enriched from blood (not recorded which). The receptors derive from a woman aged 40-49 years who had recovered from COVID-19. Both conserved end residues are part of each CDR3. A D gene is named only where the DNA matches it firmly. Part of the rows lack a size; the others show once, few, many or a class for expanded clones.

clone_size d_call j_call v_call cdr3_nt cdr3_aa
. TRBD1 TRBJ1-2 TRBV7-8 TGTGCCAGCACCTCAGGGACAGGGAACTATGGCTACACCTTC CASTSGTGNYGYTF
. TRBD1 TRBJ1-4 TRBV5-3 TGTGCCAGAAGCAGACAGGGGGTAAGGAATAATGAAAAACTGTTTTTT CARSRQGVRNNEKLFF
. . TRBJ2-1 TRBV2 TGTGCCAGCAGAGCACGGGAGAACTCGTACAATGAGCAGTTCTTC CASRARENSYNEQFF
once TRBD1 TRBJ2-7 TRBV2 TGTGCCAGCAGTGAAGCTACGGGACAGGGACTCTACGAGCAGTACTTC CASSEATGQGLYEQYF
. . TRBJ2-6 TRBV7-3 TGTGCCAGCAGCTTAGTGCGGGCCTCTGGGGCCAACGTCCTGACTTTC CASSLVRASGANVLTF
. . TRBJ1-4 TRBV5-4 TGTGCCAGCAGCGCGGGGGGGACAACTAATGAAAAACTGTTTTTT CASSAGGTTNEKLFF
. TRBD1 TRBJ2-7 TRBV27 TGTGCCAGCAGTCCCCGGGACAGGGGACACTACGAGCAGTACTTC CASSPRDRGHYEQYF
. . TRBJ1-6 TRBV25-1 TGTGCCAGCAGTCTCCTTCACAGCTTAAATTCACCCCTCCACTTT CASSLLHSLNSPLHF
. . TRBJ1-1 TRBV19 TGTGCCAGTAAAACCCTCGGGAACACTGAAGCTTTCTTT CASKTLGNTEAFF
. . TRBJ2-7 TRBV19 TGTGCCAGTTCCCAAATTGGGGCTTTCTACGAGCAGTACTTC CASSQIGAFYEQYF
. TRBD1 TRBJ2-2 TRBV29-1 TGCAGCGTTGGAAGGGACAGGAACACCGGGGAGCTGTTTTTT CSVGRDRNTGELFF
. TRBD2 TRBJ2-1 TRBV24-1 TGTGCCACCAGTGACCCCGGACTAGCGGGACGGAATGAGCAGTTCTTC CATSDPGLAGRNEQFF